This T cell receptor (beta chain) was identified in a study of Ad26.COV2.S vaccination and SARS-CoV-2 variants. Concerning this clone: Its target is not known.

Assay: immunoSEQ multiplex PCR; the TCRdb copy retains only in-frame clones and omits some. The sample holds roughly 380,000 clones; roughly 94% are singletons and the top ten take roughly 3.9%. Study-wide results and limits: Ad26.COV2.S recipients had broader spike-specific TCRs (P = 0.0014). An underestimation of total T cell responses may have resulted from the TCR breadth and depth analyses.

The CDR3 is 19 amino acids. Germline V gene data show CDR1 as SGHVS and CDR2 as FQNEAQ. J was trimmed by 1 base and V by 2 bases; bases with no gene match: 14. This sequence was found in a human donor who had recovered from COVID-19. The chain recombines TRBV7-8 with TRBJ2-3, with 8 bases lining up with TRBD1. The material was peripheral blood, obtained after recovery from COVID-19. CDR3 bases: TGTGCCAGCAGCTTAATTCAATTTTCAAGGACAGGGCGCACAGATACGCAGTATTTT. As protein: CASSLIQFSRTGRTDTQYF.